This entry features one T cell receptor beta chain sequence. The record originates from a study of blood T cell repertoires in COVID-19. About the research overall: There were acute and convalescent COVID-19 samples, and they came from the United States, Italy and Spain. The analysed material was cDNA or gDNA that came from T cells, B-cell-depleted T cells, or PBMCs.

Germline V gene lookup returns CDR1 SGHKS and CDR2 YYEKEE (reference sequence). With 4 bases clipped from V and 8 bases from J, the junction kept 11 bases outside the gene matches. The CDR3 contains 15 residues. Per the original methods: Amplifying reference gene primers gave estimates of nucleated cell counts. Data came from immunoSEQ multiplex PCR; TCRdb stores just in-frame clones and leaves some out. The DNA gave D and trimming, while V, J and clone size come from that table. The table includes more than 80,000 clones, roughly 88% detected once. This chain links TRBV5-5 with TRBJ1-3, with 8 bases aligning to TRBD1. Sample: peripheral blood. The clonotype comes from a human donor with active COVID-19. The donor label of this sample is uncertain. This CDR3 reads CASSPGQGRRDTIYF. The DNA for the CDR3 is TGTGCCAGCAGCCCAGGACAGGGTAGGCGAGACACCATATATTTT.